The 31 T cell receptor beta chains reported below all come from one sample, sequenced in a study of blood T cell repertoires in COVID-19. Using immunoSEQ multiplex PCR, the repertoire was profiled, and TCRdb retains in-frame clones only, with some absent. The sample records approximately 52,000 clones, 80% to 95% being singletons. Sequencing input: peripheral blood. Every receptor here comes from a human donor with active COVID-19. The donor label of this sample is uncertain.

V gene TRBV5-1 combines with J gene TRBJ1-1; possibly TRBD1 for D (6 bases). The V and J ends lost 4 bases and 1 base respectively, with 11 bases between them. Per germline, CDR1 SGHRS and CDR2 YFSETQ. CDR3 length: 14 residues. The CDR3 DNA is TGCGCCAGCAGCCTGGGACAATCGAACACTGAAGCTTTCTTT. Residues: CASSLGQSNTEAFF.

The V and J genes are TRBV19 and TRBJ2-5; D is ambiguous. V lost 8 bases and J 4 bases, leaving 17 bases between the germline ends. Germline V gene data show CDR1 as LNHDA and CDR2 as SQIVND (reference sequence). The CDR3 sequence is 14 residues long. The CDR3 bases are TGTGCCAGTGGCTGGCGTGAGGCCCCAGAGACCCAGTACTTC. It translates to CASGWREAPETQYF.

V gene TRBV18 combines with J gene TRBJ2-2; weak D call: TRBD1 (6 bases). Germline CDR1 and CDR2: KGHSH and LQKENI. There are 15 residues in the CDR3. Trimming left V 3 bases short and J 5 bases short, with 13 bases between. The CDR3 is CASSPGALGTGELFF. The CDR3 DNA reads as TGTGCCAGCTCACCGGGGGCGTTGGGGACCGGGGAGCTGTTTTTT.

The chain carries TRBV9 and TRBJ2-6; 9 bases align to TRBD1. The ends lost 2 bases at V and 0 bases at J; junction bases unmatched: 6. The V gene's germline CDR1 is SGDLS and CDR2 YYNGEE. The CDR3 is 18 residues long. CDR3 nucleotide sequence: TGTGCCAGCAGCGTTGGACAGGGGATCTTCTCTGGGGCCAACGTCCTGACTTTC. This translates into CASSVGQGIFSGANVLTF. The entire variable domain, with the rest obtained from reference TRBV9 and TRBJ2-6, is as follows: DSGVTQTPKHLITATGQRVTLRCSPRSGDLSVYWYQQSLDQGLQFLIQYYNGEERAKGNILERFSAQQFPDLHSELNLSSLELGDSALYFCASSVGQGIFSGANVLTFGAGSRLTVL.

The V and J genes are TRBV3-1 (or the pseudogene TRBV3-2) and TRBJ2-7; tentatively, D is TRBD2 (5 bases). CDR3 length: 14 residues. Trimming shortened V by 4 bases and J by 5 bases, and 15 bases separated the two germline ends. Germline V gene data show CDR1 as LGHDT and CDR2 as YNNKEL (reference sequence). The CDR3 sequence is CASSRRTARDEQYF. CDR3 coding DNA: TGTGCCAGCAGCCGTCGGACTGCCCGGGACGAGCAGTACTTC.

This chain joins TRBV12-3 or TRBV12-4 and TRBJ1-5; TRBD1 is a possible D gene (6 bases). This CDR3 contains 13 residues. The germline V and J ends were trimmed by 5 bases and 7 bases, with 12 bases remaining between them. CDR3 region: CASSVTGSQPQHF. Written as DNA, the CDR3 is TGTGCCAGCAGTGTCACAGGGTCCCAGCCCCAGCATTTT.

The chain combines TRBV19 with TRBJ1-2; D ambiguous. V was cut by 1 base and J by 2 bases, with 11 bases left in between. From germline, CDR1 is LNHDA and CDR2 SQIVND (reference sequence). The CDR3 is made up of 15 amino acids. CDR3 sequence: CASSIVDKVNYGYTF. Here the CDR3 DNA reads TGTGCCAGTAGTATAGTTGACAAGGTAAACTATGGCTACACCTTC.

The chain carries TRBV5-1 and TRBJ1-2; TRBD1 might be the D (6 bases). Germline V gives CDR1 SGHRS, CDR2 YFSETQ. The length of the CDR3 is 13 residues. Trimming cost V 0 bases and J 8 bases, with 11 bases left between them. CDR3 amino acids: CASSLEAGTGYTF. The DNA for the CDR3 is TGCGCCAGCAGCTTGGAGGCAGGGACAGGCTACACCTTC.

The gene calls are TRBV24-1 and TRBJ2-3; 7 bases line up with TRBD2. The V gene's germline CDR1 is KGHDR and CDR2 SFDVKD. This CDR3 comprises 13 residues. Trimming took 11 bases from V and 0 from J; bases not matched to a gene: 4. The CDR3 is CASSGSSTDTQYF. The CDR3 DNA sequence: TGTGCCAGTAGCGGGTCTAGCACAGATACGCAGTATTTT.

The J gene is TRBJ2-1, the V gene TRBV6-6; 10 bases agree with TRBD2. Per the germline V gene, CDR1 is MNHNY and CDR2 is SVGAGI (reference sequence). V lost 6 bases and J lost 8; bases outside the gene matches: 7. The CDR3 loop spans 14 amino acids. CDR3 loop: CASRQRGGQDEQFF. CDR3 DNA: TGTGCCAGCAGGCAGCGGGGGGGCCAAGATGAGCAGTTCTTC.

This clone has at least ten counts. J is TRBJ2-7 and V is TRBV6-5; 9 positions agree with TRBD2. This CDR3 comprises 15 residues. J lost 3 bases, V lost 6 bases, and 9 bases had no gene match. Germline CDR1 reads MNHEY; CDR2 reads SVGAGI. The CDR3 is CASRISGRSVYEQYF. The CDR3 coding sequence is TGTGCCAGCAGGATCAGCGGGAGGAGTGTCTACGAGCAGTACTTC.

The count of this clone is one. The chain couples TRBV18 to TRBJ2-7, with 7 bases aligning to TRBD1. The CDR3 covers 14 residues. Germline V gene sequence: CDR1 KGHSH, CDR2 LQKENI. With V trimmed by 6 bases and J by 2 bases, 7 bases remained unmatched. For the CDR3, the DNA is TGTGCCAGCTCCCGGACAGGAGCAACCTACGAGCAGTACGTC. This gives the protein CASSRTGATYEQYV.

The V call is TRBV5-4, the J call TRBJ1-2; TRBD1 agrees at 7 bases. Germline CDR1 is SGHNT and CDR2 is YYREEE (reference sequence). CDR3 size: 14 residues. V was pared by 4 bases and J by 5 bases, with 8 bases of the junction left unmatched. CDR3 DNA sequence: TGTGCCAGCAGCCAAAAAGACAGGGAGTATGGCTACACCTTC. This translates into CASSQKDREYGYTF.

This rearrangement joins TRBV7-2 to TRBJ2-3; maybe TRBD2 (5 bases). V shed 2 bases and J shed 5 bases, with 17 bases lying between them. CDR3 length equals 16 residues. Germline V gene data show CDR1 as SGHTA and CDR2 as FQGNSA. The CDR3 is CASSLYGVTAGDTQYF. CDR3 DNA: TGTGCCAGCAGCTTATACGGGGTAACAGCCGGAGATACGCAGTATTTT.

The chain employs TRBV19 and TRBJ2-2; a weak D match, TRBD1 (5 bases). The CDR3 is made up of 15 amino acids. CDR1 LNHDA and CDR2 SQIVND come from the germline V gene (reference sequence). V shed 4 bases and J shed 3 bases, with 12 bases lying between them. The CDR3 DNA sequence: TGTGCCAGTAGTAACTCCGACAGCCACACCGGGGAGCTGTTTTTT. Residues: CASSNSDSHTGELFF.

This clone showed up just once. CDR3 bases: TGTGCCAGCAGCCTACTCAGGGGAAGGGGCTACACCTTC. Translation: CASSLLRGRGYTF. The chain links TRBV27 to TRBJ1-2; possible D gene TRBD1, 6 bases. V was pared by 6 bases and J by 8 bases, with 16 bases between. This CDR3 comprises 13 residues. From germline, CDR1 is MNHEY and CDR2 SMNVEV (reference sequence).

The chain combines TRBV18 with TRBJ2-7; TRBD1 is a possible D gene (6 bases). Germline CDR1 and CDR2: KGHSH and LQKENI. CDR3 length equals 15 residues. Between the trimmed V and J ends, which lost 1 base and 2 bases, there was a span of 12 bases. CDR3 sequence (DNA): TGTGCCAGCTCACCACGACAGGTCGCCCCCTACGAGCAGTACGTC. Its translation is CASSPRQVAPYEQYV.

This chain joins TRBV6-2 or TRBV6-3 and TRBJ1-1; D remains unclear. The CDR3 is 13 amino acids. CDR1 MNHEY and CDR2 SVGEGT come from the germline V gene. The germline V and J ends were trimmed by 5 bases and 1 base, with 8 bases remaining between them. The CDR3 spells CASSASENTEAFF. The CDR3, as DNA: TGTGCCAGCAGTGCCTCAGAGAACACTGAAGCTTTCTTT.

This chain links TRBV28 with TRBJ2-3; perhaps TRBD2 as D (6 bases). V gave up 2 bases and J gave up 5 bases, with 8 bases separating them. The CDR3 runs 13 residues. Germline CDR1 and CDR2: MDHEN and SYDVKM. CDR3 coding DNA: TGTGCCAGCAGTTTACAGGGAGGAGATACGCAGTATTTT. Protein: CASSLQGGDTQYF.

This clone was detected once. The gene calls are TRBV5-4 and TRBJ1-1; perhaps TRBD1 as D (6 bases). This CDR3 is 15 amino acids long. From germline, CDR1 is SGHNT and CDR2 YYREEE (reference sequence). V gave up 4 bases and J gave up 0 bases, with 13 bases separating them. CDR3 amino acids: CASSRPGQLNTEAFF. The CDR3 bases are TGTGCCAGCAGCCGCCCTGGACAGCTGAACACTGAAGCTTTCTTT.

The rearrangement uses TRBV3-1 (or the pseudogene TRBV3-2) and TRBJ2-7, with D possibly matching TRBD1 (6 bases). The germline V and J ends were trimmed by 6 bases and 2 bases, with 11 bases remaining between them. The V gene's germline CDR1 is LGHDT and CDR2 YNNKEL (reference sequence). The CDR3 extends over 13 amino acids. This chain's CDR3 is CASRPGATYEQYF. CDR3 coding DNA: TGTGCCAGCAGACCAGGGGCTACCTACGAGCAGTACTTC.

The chain joins TRBV11-3 to TRBJ2-1; D might be TRBD2 (5 bases). This CDR3 has 15 residues. Trimming removed 5 bases from V and 6 bases from J, with 17 bases in between. In germline, CDR1 is SGHNT, CDR2 YENEEA. The DNA for the CDR3 is TGTGCCAGCAGCCCCCCCGGGGTGCCCGCCAATGAGCAGTTCTTC. Protein: CASSPPGVPANEQFF.

This clone appeared a single time. The chain combines TRBV7-3 with TRBJ2-1; 11 bases map to TRBD2. V lost 5 bases to trimming and J lost 0 bases; unmatched junction nucleotides: 12. CDR1 and CDR2 from the germline V gene are SGHTA and FQGTGA. This CDR3 region has 19 residues. CDR3 bases: TGTGCCAGCAGCCGGGGGCTAGCGGGGGGCCCAAGCTCCTACAATGAGCAGTTCTTC. Its translation is CASSRGLAGGPSSYNEQFF.

V and J are TRBV12-5 and TRBJ2-1, with TRBD2 matching 9 bases. This CDR3 spans 15 amino acids. Germline trimming cut 1 base from V and 8 bases from J; bases unmatched to any gene: 6. CDR1 and CDR2 from the germline V gene are LGHNT and FRNRAP. CDR3 region: CASGLAPGLADEQFF. CDR3 sequence (DNA): TGTGCTAGTGGTTTGGCACCGGGACTAGCTGATGAGCAGTTCTTC.

This clone was seen a single time. The chain employs TRBV6-2 or TRBV6-3 and TRBJ2-1, with 15 bases lining up with TRBD2. This CDR3 spans 17 amino acids. Trimming removed 4 bases from V and 5 bases from J; junction bases left unmatched: 6. Germline V lookup: CDR1 MNHEY, CDR2 SVGEGT. DNA of the CDR3: TGTGCCAGCAGTTCAGGACTAGCGGGAGGGCCCAACAATGAGCAGTTCTTC. Its protein is CASSSGLAGGPNNEQFF.

This rearrangement joins TRBV28 to TRBJ1-2, with D perhaps matching TRBD1 (5 bases). The CDR3 totals 13 residues. The V gene lost 9 bases and the J gene lost 3 bases, with 14 bases spanning the gap. Looked up from germline, CDR1 is MDHEN and CDR2 is SYDVKM. CDR3 sequence (DNA): TGTGCCAGTTTGACGGGGACTCACTATGGCTACACCTTC. The encoded protein is CASLTGTHYGYTF.

The CDR3 DNA sequence: TGTGCCAGCTGCCCCGGGACAGGGCCCGAGCAGTACTTC. The encoded protein is CASCPGTGPEQYF. This rearrangement joins TRBV28 to TRBJ2-7; TRBD1 matches 9 bases. The germline V gene has CDR1 MDHEN and CDR2 SYDVKM. The CDR3 runs to 13 residues. The junction had 8 bases not matched to a gene; V was cut back by 8 bases and J by 6 bases.

The rearrangement joins TRBV7-3 to TRBJ2-2; TRBD1 aligns across 7 bases. The CDR3 covers 17 residues. Germline CDR1 SGHTA, CDR2 FQGTGA. The V gene end was trimmed by 1 base and the J gene end by 2 bases; junction bases not matched to a gene: 7. The CDR3 protein is CASSLIGGQDNTGELFF. Written as DNA, the CDR3 is TGTGCCAGCAGCTTAATAGGAGGACAGGATAACACCGGGGAGCTGTTTTTT.

This clone was counted once. The chain links TRBV27 to TRBJ2-2; 11 positions match TRBD1. The CDR3 contains 18 residues. Germline CDR1 and CDR2: MNHEY and SMNVEV (reference sequence). The V and J ends lost 5 bases and 3 bases, in that order; junction bases with no gene match: 11. Here the CDR3 reads CASSPGQGGYLDTGELFF. The CDR3 DNA sequence: TGTGCCAGCAGTCCGGGACAGGGGGGATACCTGGACACCGGGGAGCTGTTTTTT.

The chain joins TRBV6-2 or TRBV6-3 to TRBJ2-5, with TRBD2 identical over 8 bases. CDR3 length: 19 amino acids. CDR1 MNHEY and CDR2 SVGEGT come from the germline V gene. V trimming: 6 bases; J trimming: 7 bases; junction bases outside the gene matches: 25. The CDR3 protein is CASSEHTSGASRVSGTQYF. The DNA of the CDR3 is TGTGCCAGCAGCGAGCATACTAGCGGAGCAAGTCGGGTCAGTGGGACCCAGTACTTC.

The chain employs TRBV4-3 and TRBJ1-2, with 7 bases lining up with TRBD1. CDR3 length: 17 residues. Germline assignment: CDR1 LGHNA and CDR2 YSLEER. V lost 1 base to trimming and J lost 7 bases; unmatched junction nucleotides: 15. The chain's CDR3 is CASSQGAGGNRGSGYTF. The CDR3, as DNA: TGCGCCAGCAGCCAAGGCGCGGGGGGGAACAGGGGCTCTGGCTACACCTTC.